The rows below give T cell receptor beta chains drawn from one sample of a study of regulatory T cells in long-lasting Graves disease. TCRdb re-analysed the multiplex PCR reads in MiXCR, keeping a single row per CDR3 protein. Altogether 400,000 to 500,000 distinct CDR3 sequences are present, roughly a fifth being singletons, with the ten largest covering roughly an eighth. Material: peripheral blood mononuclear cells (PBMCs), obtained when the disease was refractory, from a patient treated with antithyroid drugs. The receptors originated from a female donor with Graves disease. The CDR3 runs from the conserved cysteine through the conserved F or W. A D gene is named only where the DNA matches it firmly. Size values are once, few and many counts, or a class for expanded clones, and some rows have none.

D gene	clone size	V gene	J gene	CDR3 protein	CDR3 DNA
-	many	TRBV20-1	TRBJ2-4	CSAITEGAKNIQYF	TGCAGTGCTATTACTGAAGGCGCCAAAAACATTCAGTACTTC
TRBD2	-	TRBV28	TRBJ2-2	CATSGLAGVGTGELFF	TGTGCCACCTCGGGACTAGCGGGAGTCGGCACCGGGGAGCTGTTTTTT
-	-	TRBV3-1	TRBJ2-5	CASSQELGGFETQYF	TGTGCCAGCAGCCAAGAGTTGGGGGGCTTTGAGACCCAGTACTTC
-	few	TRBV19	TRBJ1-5	CASSIARYSNQPQHF	TGTGCCAGTAGTATAGCCCGATATAGCAATCAGCCCCAGCATTTT
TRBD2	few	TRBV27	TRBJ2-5	CASSPTPGLAVGYRETQYF	TGTGCCAGCAGTCCCACCCCGGGACTAGCGGTGGGGTATAGGGAGACCCAGTACTTC
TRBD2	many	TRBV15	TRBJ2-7	CAAGGLSHEQYF	TGTGCCGCGGGGGGTCTTAGCCACGAGCAGTACTTC
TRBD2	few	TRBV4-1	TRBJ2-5	CASSRGLAGSDQYF	TGCGCCAGCAGCCGCGGACTAGCGGGGAGTGACCAGTACTTC
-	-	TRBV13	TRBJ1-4	CASSFSTRNEKLFF	TGTGCCAGCAGCTTCTCCACTCGTAATGAAAAACTGTTTTTT
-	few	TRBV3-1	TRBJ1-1	CASSQIPMGYTEAFF	TGTGCCAGCAGCCAAATCCCCATGGGGTACACTGAAGCTTTCTTT
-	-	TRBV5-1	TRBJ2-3	CASSLYQRSTDTQYF	TGCGCCAGCAGCTTGTACCAGCGGTCCACAGATACGCAGTATTTT
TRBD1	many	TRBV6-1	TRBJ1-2	CASSPTILRTGANYGYTF	TGTGCCAGCAGTCCAACCATCCTTAGGACAGGAGCGAACTATGGCTACACCTTC
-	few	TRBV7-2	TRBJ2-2	CASSPQRTNTGELFF	TGTGCCAGCAGCCCCCAGCGGACAAACACCGGGGAGCTGTTTTTT
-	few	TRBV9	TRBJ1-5	CASSPWGLNQPQHF	TGTGCCAGCAGCCCCTGGGGACTAAATCAGCCCCAGCATTTT
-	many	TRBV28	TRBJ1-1	CASSFFQGENTEAFF	TGTGCCAGCAGTTTTTTCCAGGGAGAGAACACTGAAGCTTTCTTT
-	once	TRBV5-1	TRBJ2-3	CASSPIQITDTQYF	TGCGCCAGCAGCCCCATACAGATCACAGATACGCAGTATTTT
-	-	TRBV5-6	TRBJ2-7	CASSLKVTTYSYEQYF	TGTGCCAGCAGCTTGAAGGTGACAACATACTCCTACGAGCAGTACTTC
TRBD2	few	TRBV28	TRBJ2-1	CASSPGLAGGLIYNEQFF	TGTGCCAGCAGTCCCGGACTAGCGGGAGGGCTCATATACAATGAGCAGTTCTTC
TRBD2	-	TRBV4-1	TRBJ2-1	CASSQPFSGRGNEQFF	TGCGCCAGCAGCCAACCCTTTAGCGGGAGAGGTAATGAGCAGTTCTTC
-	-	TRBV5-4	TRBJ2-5	CASSPMGETQYF	TGTGCCAGCAGCCCCATGGGAGAGACCCAGTACTTC
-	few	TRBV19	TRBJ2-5	CASSISPLYQETQYF	TGTGCCAGTAGTATCAGTCCTCTGTACCAAGAGACCCAGTACTTC
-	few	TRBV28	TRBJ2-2	CASSLQVSAGELFF	TGTGCCAGCAGTCTCCAAGTGTCGGCCGGGGAGCTGTTTTTT
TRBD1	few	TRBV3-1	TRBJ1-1	CASSQNYRTGPTEAFF	TGTGCCAGCAGCCAAAATTATAGGACAGGGCCCACTGAAGCTTTCTTT
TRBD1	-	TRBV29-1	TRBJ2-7	CSVEGGTAEQYF	TGCAGCGTTGAAGGGGGGACAGCCGAGCAGTACTTC
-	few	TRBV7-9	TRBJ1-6	CASSYEGAYNSPLHF	TGTGCCAGCAGCTACGAGGGGGCCTATAATTCACCCCTCCACTTT
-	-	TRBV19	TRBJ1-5	CASSSRQTTPGNSNQPQHF	TGTGCCAGTAGTTCACGGCAGACAACCCCGGGTAATAGCAATCAGCCCCAGCATTTT
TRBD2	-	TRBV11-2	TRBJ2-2	CASSGHGLAGGSGELFF	TGTGCCAGCAGCGGCCACGGACTAGCGGGAGGGTCCGGGGAGCTGTTTTTT
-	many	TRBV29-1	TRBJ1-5	CSVEIQGSNQPQHF	TGCAGCGTTGAAATACAGGGAAGCAATCAGCCCCAGCATTTT
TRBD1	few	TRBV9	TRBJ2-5	CASSVGGGDRGLETQYF	TGTGCCAGCAGCGTAGGAGGCGGTGACAGGGGGCTAGAGACCCAGTACTTC
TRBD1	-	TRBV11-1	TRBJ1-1	CASSSQTGGRRTEAFF	TGTGCCAGCAGCTCGCAGACAGGGGGCCGGCGGACTGAAGCTTTCTTT
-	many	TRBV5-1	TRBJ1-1	CASTGQWNTEAFF	TGCGCCAGCACCGGACAGTGGAACACTGAAGCTTTCTTT
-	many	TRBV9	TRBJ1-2	CASSPEASGDPYGYTF	TGTGCCAGCAGCCCAGAGGCATCAGGGGACCCCTATGGCTACACCTTC
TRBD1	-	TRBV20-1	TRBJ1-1	CSAREMTGDTEAFF	TGCAGTGCTAGAGAGATGACAGGGGACACTGAAGCTTTCTTT
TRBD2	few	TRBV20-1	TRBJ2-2	CSARPTRLAGHTGELFF	TGCAGTGCAAGACCGACGAGACTAGCGGGACACACCGGGGAGCTGTTTTTT
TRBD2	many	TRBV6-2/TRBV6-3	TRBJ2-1	CASSYGLAGGSYNEQFF	TGTGCCAGCAGTTACGGGCTAGCGGGAGGCTCCTACAATGAGCAGTTCTTC
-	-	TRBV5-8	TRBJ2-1	CASSSSGSAYNEQFF	TGTGCCAGCAGCTCCTCGGGTAGCGCCTACAATGAGCAGTTCTTC
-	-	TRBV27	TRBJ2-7	CASSVQGIHGEQYF	TGTGCCAGCTCAGTTCAGGGCATTCACGGCGAGCAGTACTTC
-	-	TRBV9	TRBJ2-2	CASSGGQVNTGELFF	TGTGCCAGCAGCGGGGGTCAGGTTAACACCGGGGAGCTGTTTTTT
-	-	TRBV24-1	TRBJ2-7	CATFCREDSGTPSYEQYF	TGTGCCACCTTTTGTCGCGAAGACTCCGGGACACCCTCCTACGAGCAGTACTTC
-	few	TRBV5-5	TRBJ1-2	CASSQQTGPYGYTF	TGTGCCAGCAGCCAACAGACAGGCCCCTATGGCTACACCTTC
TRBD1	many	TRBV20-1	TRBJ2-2	CSAAGGQGLTGELFF	TGCAGTGCTGCAGGGGGACAGGGCCTCACCGGGGAGCTGTTTTTT
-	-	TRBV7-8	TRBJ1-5	CASSARGARVDQPQHF	TGTGCCAGCAGCGCGAGAGGGGCCCGAGTGGATCAGCCCCAGCATTTT
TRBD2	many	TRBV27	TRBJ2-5	CASSRTSGRYFQETQYF	TGTGCCAGCAGTAGGACTAGCGGGAGGTACTTCCAAGAGACCCAGTACTTC
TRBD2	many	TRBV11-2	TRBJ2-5	CASSFSGKETQYF	TGTGCCAGCAGCTTTAGCGGGAAAGAGACCCAGTACTTC
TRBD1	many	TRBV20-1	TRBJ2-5	CSTGARETQYF	TGCAGTACAGGGGCACGAGAGACCCAGTACTTC
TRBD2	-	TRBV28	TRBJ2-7	CASSLNPGLAGGLDYEQYF	TGTGCCAGCAGTCTAAACCCGGGACTAGCGGGAGGCCTGGACTACGAGCAGTACTTC
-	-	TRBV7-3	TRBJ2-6	CASSFRSGTSGANVLTF	TGTGCCAGCAGCTTCAGATCAGGGACCTCTGGGGCCAACGTCCTGACTTTC
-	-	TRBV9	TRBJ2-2	CASSVEGLGELFF	TGTGCCAGCAGCGTAGAGGGGCTAGGGGAGCTGTTTTTT
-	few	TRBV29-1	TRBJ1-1	CSVVRQLNTEAFF	TGCAGCGTTGTGAGACAATTGAACACTGAAGCTTTCTTT
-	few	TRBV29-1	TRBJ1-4	CSVAAVPGEKLFF	TGCAGCGTTGCTGCGGTTCCGGGTGAAAAACTGTTTTTT
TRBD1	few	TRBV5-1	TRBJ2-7	CASRQGAEYEQYF	TGCGCCAGCCGACAGGGGGCGGAATACGAGCAGTACTTC
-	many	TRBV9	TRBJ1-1	CASAPGVTRGTEAFF	TGTGCCAGCGCCCCTGGGGTGACAAGGGGCACTGAAGCTTTCTTT
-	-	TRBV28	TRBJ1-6	CASVSLTGGLLHSPLHF	TGTGCCAGCGTCTCTCTGACGGGGGGCCTTCTCCATTCACCCCTCCACTTT
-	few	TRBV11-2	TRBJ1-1	CASSPLGGRAEASF	TGTGCCAGCAGCCCCCTGGGAGGGAGGGCTGAAGCTTCCTTT
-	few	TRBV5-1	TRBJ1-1	CASSDGGQVTEAFF	TGCGCCAGCAGCGACGGGGGGCAGGTCACTGAAGCTTTCTTT
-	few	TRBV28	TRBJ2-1	CASSFDQSSYNEQFF	TGTGCCAGCAGTTTCGACCAAAGCTCCTACAATGAGCAGTTCTTC
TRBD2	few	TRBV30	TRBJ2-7	CAWTTLADQYEQYF	TGTGCCTGGACCACACTAGCGGACCAATACGAGCAGTACTTC
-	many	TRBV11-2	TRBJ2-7	CASSLIRDSYEQYF	TGTGCCAGCAGCTTGATTCGGGACTCCTACGAGCAGTACTTC
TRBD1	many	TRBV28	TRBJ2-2	CASRRTGGANTGELFF	TGTGCCAGCAGACGGACAGGGGGCGCGAACACCGGGGAGCTGTTTTTT
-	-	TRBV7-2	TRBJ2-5	CASSLTYMGTQYF	TGTGCCAGCAGCCTAACCTACATGGGGACCCAGTACTTC